Sequencing of this T cell receptor beta chain was carried out in a study of radiation and T cells in renal cell carcinoma. This clone is medium-sized (0.01 to 0.1%) by share. Its matching antigen is unknown. Repertoires were generated with immunoSEQ multiplex PCR, while TCRdb's copy carries only in-frame clones and drops some. The sample has about 77,000 clones; 70% to 90% are singletons. Study-level results: No pretreatment tumor biopsies were available for baseline clonotypes. From baseline, blood top tumor clonotypes peaked at 2 weeks post-radiation.

Indicated time point: blood 4 weeks post-SBRT, at nephrectomy. Described treatment: 15 Gy SBRT to primary tumor, nephrectomy 4 weeks later. Nephrectomy followed 15 Gy stereotactic body radiation by 4 weeks. Germline-derived CDR1 and CDR2 are MGHRA and YSYEKL. This CDR3 spans 13 amino acids. Trimming took 2 bases from V and 4 from J, leaving 8 bases between them. The input for sequencing was blood, taken from a patient whose treatment included radiotherapy and nephrectomy. The chain links TRBV4-1 to TRBJ1-1, with a possible D match to TRBD1 (6 bases). The source is a woman aged 55-70 years with renal cell carcinoma. The CDR3 DNA reads TGCGCCAGCAGCCAAATAGGGGGCACTGAAGCTTTCTTT. Protein: CASSQIGGTEAFF.